The present T cell receptor beta chain was sequenced within a study of shared clonotypes between healthy human individuals. TCRdb's copy holds only in-frame clones and misses some; the assay was immunoSEQ multiplex PCR. The sample yields 1,500,000 or so clones, roughly 96% seen once. Into CD45RA+ naive and CD45RA-negative memory subsets, the CD4+ cells were split. This CDR3 comprises 16 residues. CDR1 and CDR2 from the germline V gene are SGHNT and YYREEE (reference sequence). V lost 4 bases, J lost 7 bases, and 21 bases lay in between. The sample was naive CD4+ T cells sorted from blood. Described subset: CD45RA+ positively selected. This clonotype originated in a man between 25 and 39 years old in good health. This chain links TRBV5-4 with TRBJ2-1, with D maybe TRBD2 (6 bases). Here the CDR3 reads CASSLLTRTRHNEQFF. The CDR3 coding sequence is TGTGCCAGCAGCCTCCTGACTAGAACCAGACATAATGAGCAGTTCTTC.